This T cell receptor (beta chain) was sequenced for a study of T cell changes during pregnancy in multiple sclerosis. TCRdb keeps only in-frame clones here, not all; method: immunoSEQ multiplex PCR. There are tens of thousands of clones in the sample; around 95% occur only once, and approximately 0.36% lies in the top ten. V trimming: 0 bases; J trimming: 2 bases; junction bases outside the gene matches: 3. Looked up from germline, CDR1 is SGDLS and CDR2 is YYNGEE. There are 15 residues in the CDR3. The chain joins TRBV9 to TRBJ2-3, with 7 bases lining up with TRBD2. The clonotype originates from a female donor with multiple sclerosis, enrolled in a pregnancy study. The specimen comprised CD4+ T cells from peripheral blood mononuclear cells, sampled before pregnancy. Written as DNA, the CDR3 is TGTGCCAGCAGCGTAGGGGGGGGACCCACAGATACGCAGTATTTT. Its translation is CASSVGGGPTDTQYF.